This T cell receptor (beta chain) was captured by sequencing in a study of PD-1 blockade in classical Hodgkin lymphoma. This clone was recorded once. What it binds is not known. Regarding the study as a whole: Before treatment, complete responders showed about the same diversity as newly diagnosed patients.

The repertoire was sequenced with immunoSEQ multiplex PCR; TCRdb's copy has only in-frame clones and lacks some. The repertoire holds some 58,000 clones, around 90% seen once, with 10% in the top ten. This CDR3 comprises 19 residues. Trimming took 3 bases from V and 2 from J; bases not matched to a gene: 13. Germline values: CDR1 SGHDN, CDR2 FVKESK. The time point denotes: cycle 4 day 1 (C4D1), after 5 to 7 weeks of nivolumab. Every one of the patients relapsed after autologous stem cell transplantation (brentuximab vedotin exposure was variable). The TCR sequence derives from a human donor with classical Hodgkin lymphoma. The chain carries TRBV14 and TRBJ2-1, with TRBD2 matching 10 bases. The sample consisted of peripheral blood mononuclear cells (PBMCs), taken before the fourth cycle of nivolumab. The chain's CDR3 is CASSHLTPSGGSTYNEQFF. CDR3 coding DNA: TGTGCCAGCAGCCACCTAACGCCTAGCGGGGGCTCAACCTACAATGAGCAGTTCTTC.